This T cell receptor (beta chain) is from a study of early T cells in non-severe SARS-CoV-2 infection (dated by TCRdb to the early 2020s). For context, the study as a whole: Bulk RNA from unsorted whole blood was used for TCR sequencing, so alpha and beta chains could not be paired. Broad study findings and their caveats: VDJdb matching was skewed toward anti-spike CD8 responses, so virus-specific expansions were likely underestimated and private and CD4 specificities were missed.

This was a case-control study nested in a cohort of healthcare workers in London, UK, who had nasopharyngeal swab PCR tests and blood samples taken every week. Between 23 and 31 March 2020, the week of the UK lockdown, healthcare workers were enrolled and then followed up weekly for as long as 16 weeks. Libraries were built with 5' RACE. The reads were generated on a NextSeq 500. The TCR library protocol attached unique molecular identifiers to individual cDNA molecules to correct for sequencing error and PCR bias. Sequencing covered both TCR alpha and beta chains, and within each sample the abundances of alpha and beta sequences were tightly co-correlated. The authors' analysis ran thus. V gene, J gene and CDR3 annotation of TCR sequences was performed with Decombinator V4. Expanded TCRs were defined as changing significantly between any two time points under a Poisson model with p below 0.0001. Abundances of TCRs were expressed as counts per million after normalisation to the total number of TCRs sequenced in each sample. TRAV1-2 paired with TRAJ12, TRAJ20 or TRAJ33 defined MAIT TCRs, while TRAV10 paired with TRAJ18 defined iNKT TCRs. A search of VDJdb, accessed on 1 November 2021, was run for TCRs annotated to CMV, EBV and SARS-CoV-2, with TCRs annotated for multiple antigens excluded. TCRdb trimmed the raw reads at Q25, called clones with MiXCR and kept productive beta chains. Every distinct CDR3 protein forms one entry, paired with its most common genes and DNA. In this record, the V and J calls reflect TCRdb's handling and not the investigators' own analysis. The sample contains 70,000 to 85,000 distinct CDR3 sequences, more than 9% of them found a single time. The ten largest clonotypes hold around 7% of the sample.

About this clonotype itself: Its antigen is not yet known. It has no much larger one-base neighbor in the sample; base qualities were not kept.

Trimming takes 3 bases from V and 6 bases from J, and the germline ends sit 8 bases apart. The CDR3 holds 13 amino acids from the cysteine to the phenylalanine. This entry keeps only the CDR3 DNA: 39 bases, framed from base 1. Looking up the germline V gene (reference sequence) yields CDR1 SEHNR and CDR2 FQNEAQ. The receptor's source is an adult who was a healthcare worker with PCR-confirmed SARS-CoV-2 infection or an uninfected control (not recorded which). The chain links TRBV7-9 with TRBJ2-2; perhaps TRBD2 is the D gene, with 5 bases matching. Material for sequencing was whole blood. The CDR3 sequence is CASSLKGAGELFF. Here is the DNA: TGTGCCAGCAGCTTGAAGGGAGCCGGGGAGCTGTTTTTT. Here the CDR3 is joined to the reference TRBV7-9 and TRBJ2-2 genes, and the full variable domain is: DTGVSQNPRHKITKRGQNVTFRCDPISEHNRLYWYRQTLGQGPEFLTYFQNEAQLEKSRLLSDRFSAERPKGSFSTLEIQRTEQGDSAMYLCASSLKGAGELFFGEGSRLTVL.